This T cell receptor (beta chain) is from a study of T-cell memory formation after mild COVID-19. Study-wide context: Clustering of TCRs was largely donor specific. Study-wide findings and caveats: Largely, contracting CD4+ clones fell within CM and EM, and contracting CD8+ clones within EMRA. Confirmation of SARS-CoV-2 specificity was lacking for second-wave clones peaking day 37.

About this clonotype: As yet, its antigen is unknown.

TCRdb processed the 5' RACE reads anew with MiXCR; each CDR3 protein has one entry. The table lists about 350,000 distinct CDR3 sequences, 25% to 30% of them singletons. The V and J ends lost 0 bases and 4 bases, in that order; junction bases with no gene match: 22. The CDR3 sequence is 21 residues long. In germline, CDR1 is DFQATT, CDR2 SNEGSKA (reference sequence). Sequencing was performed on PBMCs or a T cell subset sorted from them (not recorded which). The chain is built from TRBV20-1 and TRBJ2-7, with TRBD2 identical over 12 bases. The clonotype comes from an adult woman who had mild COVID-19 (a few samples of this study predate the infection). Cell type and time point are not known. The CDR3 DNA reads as TGCAGTGCTAGAGATCTGTCTGGAGGGCTAGCGGGAGGGCCTACGAGGTACGAGCAGTACTTC. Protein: CSARDLSGGLAGGPTRYEQYF.